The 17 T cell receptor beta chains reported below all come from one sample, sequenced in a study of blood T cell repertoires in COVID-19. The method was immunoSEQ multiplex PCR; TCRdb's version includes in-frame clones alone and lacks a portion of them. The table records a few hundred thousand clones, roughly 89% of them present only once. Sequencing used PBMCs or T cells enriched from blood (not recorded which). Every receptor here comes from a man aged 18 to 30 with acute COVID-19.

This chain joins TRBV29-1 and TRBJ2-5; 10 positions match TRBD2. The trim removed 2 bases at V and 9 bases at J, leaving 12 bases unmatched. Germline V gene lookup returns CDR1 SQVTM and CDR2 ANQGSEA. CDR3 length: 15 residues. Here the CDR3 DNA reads TGCAGCGTTGAACACGAGCGGGAGGGCCATGGGGCCCAGTACTTC. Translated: CSVEHEREGHGAQYF.

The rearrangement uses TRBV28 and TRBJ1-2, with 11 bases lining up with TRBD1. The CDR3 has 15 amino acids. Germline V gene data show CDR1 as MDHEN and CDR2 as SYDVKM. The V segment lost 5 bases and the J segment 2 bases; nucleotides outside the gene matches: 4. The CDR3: CASSPGTGGNYGYTF. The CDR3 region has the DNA TGTGCCAGCAGTCCCGGGACAGGGGGGAACTATGGCTACACCTTC.

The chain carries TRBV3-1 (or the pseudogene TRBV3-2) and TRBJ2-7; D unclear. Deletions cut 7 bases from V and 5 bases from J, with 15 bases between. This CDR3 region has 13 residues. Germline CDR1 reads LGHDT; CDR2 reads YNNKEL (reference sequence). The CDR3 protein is CASTRSGGNEQYF. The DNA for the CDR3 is TGTGCCAGCACCCGAAGTGGCGGCAACGAGCAGTACTTC.

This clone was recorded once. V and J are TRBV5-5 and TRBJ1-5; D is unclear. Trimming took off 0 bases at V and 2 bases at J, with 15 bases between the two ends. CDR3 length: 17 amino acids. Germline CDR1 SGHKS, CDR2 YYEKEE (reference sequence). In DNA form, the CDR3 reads TGTGCCAGCAGCTTGGTTGTTTGGAGGTTGGGCAATCAGCCCCAGCATTTT. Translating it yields CASSLVVWRLGNQPQHF.

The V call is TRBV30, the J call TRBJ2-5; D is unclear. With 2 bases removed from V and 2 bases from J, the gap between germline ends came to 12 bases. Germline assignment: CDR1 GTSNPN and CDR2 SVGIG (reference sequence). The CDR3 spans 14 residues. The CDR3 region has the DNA TGTGCCTGGAGTCGGATAGCAGAACAAGAGACCCAGTACTTC. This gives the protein CAWSRIAEQETQYF.

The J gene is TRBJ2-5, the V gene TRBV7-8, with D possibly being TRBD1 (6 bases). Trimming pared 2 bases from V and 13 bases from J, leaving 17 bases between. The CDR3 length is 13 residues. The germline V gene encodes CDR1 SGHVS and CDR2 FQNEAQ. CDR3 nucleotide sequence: TGTGCCAGCAGCTTAAATCCCGGGGACAACTTGTACTTC. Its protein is CASSLNPGDNLYF.

The CDR3 spells CASSFGQGDYGYTF. The CDR3 DNA reads TGTGCCAGCAGTTTCGGACAGGGTGACTATGGCTACACCTTC. The chain couples TRBV28 to TRBJ1-2; 8 nucleotides agree with TRBD1. J was trimmed by 3 bases and V by 3 bases; bases with no gene match: 3. In germline, CDR1 is MDHEN, CDR2 SYDVKM. The CDR3 is made up of 14 amino acids.

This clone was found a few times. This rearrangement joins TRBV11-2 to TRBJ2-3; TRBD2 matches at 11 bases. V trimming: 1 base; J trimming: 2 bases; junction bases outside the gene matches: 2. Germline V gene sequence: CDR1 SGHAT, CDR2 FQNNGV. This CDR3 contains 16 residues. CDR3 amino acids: CASSLAGLAATDTQYF. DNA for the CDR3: TGTGCCAGCAGCTTAGCGGGACTAGCGGCCACAGATACGCAGTATTTT.

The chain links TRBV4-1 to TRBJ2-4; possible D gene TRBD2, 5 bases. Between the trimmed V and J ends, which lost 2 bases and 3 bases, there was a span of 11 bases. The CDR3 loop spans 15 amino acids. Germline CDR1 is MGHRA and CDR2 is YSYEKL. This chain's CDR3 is CASSQLIGSKNIQYF. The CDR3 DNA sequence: TGCGCCAGCAGCCAACTAATAGGGAGCAAAAACATTCAGTACTTC.

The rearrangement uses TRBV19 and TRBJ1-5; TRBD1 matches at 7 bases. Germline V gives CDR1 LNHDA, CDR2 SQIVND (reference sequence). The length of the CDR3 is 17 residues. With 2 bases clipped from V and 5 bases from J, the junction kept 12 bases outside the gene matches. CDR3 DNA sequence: TGTGCCAGTAGTATACACAGGGGAAACCTCCCCTATCAGCCCCAGCATTTT. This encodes CASSIHRGNLPYQPQHF.

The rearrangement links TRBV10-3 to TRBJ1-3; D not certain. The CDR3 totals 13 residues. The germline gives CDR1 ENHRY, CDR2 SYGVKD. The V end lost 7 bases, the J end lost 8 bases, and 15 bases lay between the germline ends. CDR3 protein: CAIKTPTVDTIYF. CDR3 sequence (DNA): TGTGCCATCAAGACACCTACGGTGGACACCATATATTTT.

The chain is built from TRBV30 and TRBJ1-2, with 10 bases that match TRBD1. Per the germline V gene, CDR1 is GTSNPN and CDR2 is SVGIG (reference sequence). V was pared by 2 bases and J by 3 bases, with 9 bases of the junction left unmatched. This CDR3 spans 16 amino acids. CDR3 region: CAWSPTDRGPYYGYTF. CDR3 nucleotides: TGTGCCTGGAGTCCTACTGACAGGGGGCCTTACTATGGCTACACCTTC.

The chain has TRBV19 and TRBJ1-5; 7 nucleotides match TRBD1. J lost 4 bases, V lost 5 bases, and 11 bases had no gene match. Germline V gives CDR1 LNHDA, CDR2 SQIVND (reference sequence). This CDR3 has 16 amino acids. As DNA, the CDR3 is TGTGCCAGTAGTCCCCCCCTCGGACAGGAAAATCAGCCCCAGCATTTT. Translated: CASSPPLGQENQPQHF.

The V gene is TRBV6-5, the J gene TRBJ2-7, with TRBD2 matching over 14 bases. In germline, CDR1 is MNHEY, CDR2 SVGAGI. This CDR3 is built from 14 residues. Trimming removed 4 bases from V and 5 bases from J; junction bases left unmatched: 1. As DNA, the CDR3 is TGTGCCAGCAGTTCGGGACTAGCGGGAGACGAGCAGTACTTC. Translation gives CASSSGLAGDEQYF.

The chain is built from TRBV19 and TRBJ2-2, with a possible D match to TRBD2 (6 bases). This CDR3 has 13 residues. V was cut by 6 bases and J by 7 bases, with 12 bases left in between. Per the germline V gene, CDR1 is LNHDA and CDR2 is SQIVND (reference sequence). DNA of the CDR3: TGTGCCAGTAGACTCTACGGGGGCGGGGAGCTGTTTTTT. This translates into CASRLYGGGELFF.

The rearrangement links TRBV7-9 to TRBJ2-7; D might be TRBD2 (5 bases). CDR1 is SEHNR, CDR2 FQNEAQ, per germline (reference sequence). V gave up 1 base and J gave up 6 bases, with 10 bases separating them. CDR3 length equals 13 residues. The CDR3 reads CASSLVQGSEQYF. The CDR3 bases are TGTGCCAGCAGCTTAGTCCAAGGGAGCGAGCAGTACTTC.

CDR3 nucleotides: TGTGCCAGCAGCCCCCCCAGGGGCATCACTGAAGCTTTCTTT. Protein product: CASSPPRGITEAFF. This chain joins TRBV28 and TRBJ1-1; possible D gene TRBD1, 6 bases. The ends were cut back, 6 bases at V and 4 bases at J, with 15 bases in the middle. CDR3 length: 14 residues. CDR1 is MDHEN and CDR2 is SYDVKM in the germline V gene.